The 27 T cell receptor beta chains below all came from one sample that was sequenced in a study of regulatory T cells in long-lasting Graves disease. Time point of the sample: persistent/refractory GD, antithyroid drugs over 5 years with positive TRAb. Following extraction of RNA from PBMCs, that RNA was used to make the TCR library. Building the TCR beta libraries relied on iRepertoire HTBI primers, and CDR3 regions underwent Arm-PCR. TCRdb used MiXCR to reprocess the multiplex PCR reads, holding one entry per CDR3 protein. The profile covers 350,000 to 500,000 distinct CDR3 sequences, with under 25% appearing a single time and about 13% taken by the ten largest. The sample in question was peripheral blood mononuclear cells (PBMCs), obtained when the disease was refractory, from a patient treated with antithyroid drugs. The receptors were sampled from a female donor with Graves disease.

This clonotype came up many times. This chain links TRBV29-1 with TRBJ2-7; D may be TRBD1 (6 bases). Germline V gives CDR1 SQVTM, CDR2 ANQGSEA. The CDR3 sequence is 12 residues long. V shed 3 bases and J shed 4 bases, with 10 bases lying between them. The CDR3 is CSVDRGGYEQYF. CDR3 sequence (DNA): TGCAGCGTTGACAGGGGTGGTTACGAGCAGTACTTC.

This clonotype was counted a few times. V gene TRBV18 combines with J gene TRBJ1-1; weak D call: TRBD1 (5 bases). Trimming stripped 2 bases from V and 2 bases from J, with 12 bases between. This CDR3 is 15 amino acids long. Germline V lookup: CDR1 KGHSH, CDR2 LQKENI. The CDR3 region has the DNA TGTGCCAGCTCACCAAGGGCGGGGGAAAACACTGAAGCTTTCTTT. Translated: CASSPRAGENTEAFF.

The CDR3 DNA reads TGTGCCAGCCTCGGGGGCGGGGGCAATCAGCCCCAGCATTTT. It is translated as CASLGGGGNQPQHF. This chain links TRBV28 with TRBJ1-5, with TRBD1 as a possible D gene (6 bases). This CDR3 region has 14 residues. Germline CDR1 and CDR2: MDHEN and SYDVKM. The germline V and J ends were trimmed by 8 bases and 2 bases, with 13 bases remaining between them.

The J gene is TRBJ2-7, the V gene TRBV11-2; D is undetermined. Looked up from germline, CDR1 is SGHAT and CDR2 is FQNNGV. This CDR3 is 15 amino acids long. The V end was cut by 4 bases, the J end by 2 bases, with 15 bases between. CDR3 sequence reads: CASSWTPHSTYEQYF. As DNA, the CDR3 is TGTGCCAGCAGCTGGACCCCGCATTCAACCTACGAGCAGTACTTC. The complete variable domain, with remaining parts taken from reference TRBV11-2 and TRBJ2-7, reads EAGVAQSPRYKIIEKRQSVAFWCNPISGHATLYWYQQILGQGPKLLIQFQNNGVVDDSQLPKDRFSAERLKGVDSTLKIQPAKLEDSAVYLCASSWTPHSTYEQYFGPGTRLTVT.

The chain couples TRBV6-5 to TRBJ1-6; 9 bases fit TRBD1. With V trimmed by 0 bases and J by 6 bases, 3 bases remained unmatched. The CDR3 consists of 16 residues. The germline gives CDR1 MNHEY, CDR2 SVGAGI. CDR3 loop: CASSYSMGQGNSPLHF. DNA for the CDR3: TGTGCCAGCAGTTACTCGATGGGACAGGGTAATTCACCCCTCCACTTT.

This sequence joins TRBV28 and TRBJ2-2, with D perhaps being TRBD1 or TRBD2 (5 bases each). Trimming left V 1 base short and J 5 bases short, with 20 bases between. The V gene's germline CDR1 is MDHEN and CDR2 SYDVKM. This CDR3 is built from 18 residues. CDR3 DNA: TGTGCCAGCAGTTTATCAGGGTATATAGGGGACCGGACCGGGGAGCTGTTTTTT. The encoded protein is CASSLSGYIGDRTGELFF. Looking up the rest from reference TRBV28 and TRBJ2-2 gives the full variable domain: DVKVTQSSRYLVKRTGEKVFLECVQDMDHENMFWYRQDPGLGLRLIYFSYDVKMKEKGDIPEGYSVSREKKERFSLILESASTNQTSMYLCASSLSGYIGDRTGELFFGEGSRLTVL.

In this sample, this clonotype turned up many times. The chain combines TRBV7-3 with TRBJ2-7, with D perhaps TRBD1 or TRBD2 (5 bases each). The germline V gene has CDR1 SGHTA and CDR2 FQGTGA. V was cut by 5 bases and J by 2 bases, with 13 bases left in between. The CDR3 is 14 amino acids. CDR3 sequence: CASSPRDPTYEQYF. The CDR3 DNA follows: TGTGCCAGCAGCCCCCGGGACCCAACCTACGAGCAGTACTTC.

This clonotype was seen repeatedly, ten times or more. The V gene is TRBV30, the J gene TRBJ1-4; no firm D call. The CDR3 runs 13 residues. The germline V gene encodes CDR1 GTSNPN and CDR2 SVGIG (reference sequence). The V and J ends lost 0 bases and 4 bases respectively, with 6 bases between them. CDR3: CAWSVLINEKLFF. For the CDR3, the DNA is TGTGCCTGGAGTGTACTAATTAATGAAAAACTGTTTTTT. Full variable domain (rest looked up from reference TRBV30 and TRBJ1-4): SQTIHQWPATLVQPVGSPLSLECTVEGTSNPNLYWYRQAAGRGLQLLFYSVGIGQISSEVPQNLSASRPQDRQFILSSKKLLLSDSGFYLCAWSVLINEKLFFGSGTQLSVL.

The chain carries TRBV7-3 and TRBJ2-6; D remains unclear. From germline, CDR1 is SGHTA and CDR2 FQGTGA. The CDR3 contains 14 residues. V lost 6 bases, J lost 2 bases, and 8 bases lay in between. CDR3 sequence: CASSSRAGANVLTF. Written as DNA, the CDR3 is TGTGCCAGCAGTTCTCGGGCTGGGGCCAACGTCCTGACTTTC.

This clonotype has just a few counts. J is TRBJ1-4 and V is TRBV7-9, with no clear D. V was trimmed by 7 bases and J by 0 bases, leaving 6 bases between them. There are 13 residues in the CDR3. Germline V gene lookup returns CDR1 SEHNR and CDR2 FQNEAQ (reference sequence). CDR3 sequence reads: CASNSATNEKLFF. CDR3 sequence (DNA): TGTGCCAGCAATTCTGCAACTAATGAAAAACTGTTTTTT.

Ten or more counts support this clonotype. The rearrangement links TRBV6-5 to TRBJ2-3; D might be TRBD2 (5 bases). Germline V gene sequence: CDR1 MNHEY, CDR2 SVGAGI. V lost 0 bases and J 3 bases, leaving 13 bases between the germline ends. This CDR3 has 16 amino acids. The CDR3 loop reads CASSYSGARRTDTQYF. The CDR3 nucleotides are TGTGCCAGCAGTTACTCTGGTGCTAGGAGGACAGATACGCAGTATTTT.

This clonotype has ten or more counts. The chain is built from TRBV3-1 and TRBJ1-5, with a possible D match to TRBD1 (6 bases). Germline V gene data show CDR1 as LGHDT and CDR2 as YNNKEL (reference sequence). CDR3 length: 14 amino acids. Trimming shortened V by 0 bases and J by 7 bases, and 10 bases separated the two germline ends. The CDR3 DNA follows: TGTGCCAGCAGCCAAGACAGGACAGACCAGCCCCAGCATTTT. This translates into CASSQDRTDQPQHF.

This clonotype was found a few times. The chain couples TRBV13 to TRBJ1-1; 10 positions agree with TRBD1. The ends lost 2 bases at V and 2 bases at J; junction bases unmatched: 2. This CDR3 has 15 amino acids. The germline V gene encodes CDR1 PRHDT and CDR2 FYEKMQ (reference sequence). This CDR3 is CASSLRDRGNTEAFF. The CDR3 coding sequence is TGTGCCAGCAGCTTAAGGGACAGGGGAAACACTGAAGCTTTCTTT.

The table lists this clonotype with a few counts. The V gene is TRBV4-1, the J gene TRBJ1-1, with D perhaps matching TRBD1 (5 bases). The CDR3 has 14 residues. Germline assignment: CDR1 MGHRA and CDR2 YSYEKL. Trimming took 2 bases from V and 4 from J, leaving 11 bases between them. CDR3 bases: TGCGCCAGCAGCCAACCTGACAGTGGCACTGAAGCTTTCTTT. Its translation: CASSQPDSGTEAFF.

This chain uses TRBV28 with TRBJ1-4, with D maybe TRBD1 (5 bases). V lost 3 bases, J lost 8 bases, and 13 bases lay in between. Per germline, CDR1 MDHEN and CDR2 SYDVKM. The CDR3 is 14 amino acids. The CDR3 region has the DNA TGTGCCAGCAGTTTGGGGGGAATTAGGGAAAAACTGTTTTTT. Translated, it gives CASSLGGIREKLFF.

This clonotype was counted only a few times. The rearrangement joins TRBV20-1 to TRBJ1-2; D might be TRBD1 (6 bases). Germline V lookup: CDR1 DFQATT, CDR2 SNEGSKA (reference sequence). CDR3 length equals 13 residues. Trimming stripped 8 bases from V and 0 bases from J, with 13 bases between. In nucleotides, the CDR3 is TGCAGTCCCCGAGGGGGGACTAACTATGGCTACACCTTC. It yields the protein CSPRGGTNYGYTF.

In this sample, this clonotype turned up once. A read error may explain this, as a much larger clone is one base away. The V gene is TRBV20-1, the J gene TRBJ2-5, with D possibly being TRBD2 (6 bases). Germline CDR1 DFQATT, CDR2 SNEGSKA (reference sequence). The CDR3 loop spans 14 amino acids. Here the CDR3 DNA reads TGCAGTGCGATAGCCACGGGAACGGGGGAGACCCCGTACTTC. Translated, it gives CSAIATGTGETPYF.

This clonotype was seen a few times. The chain uses TRBV28 and TRBJ1-5, with D tentatively TRBD1 (5 bases). Trimming cost V 2 bases and J 2 bases, with 10 bases left between them. Germline-derived CDR1 and CDR2 are MDHEN and SYDVKM. The CDR3 runs 15 residues. The chain's CDR3 is CASSLRTRGNQPQHF. DNA of the CDR3: TGTGCCAGCAGTTTAAGGACACGGGGCAATCAGCCCCAGCATTTT.

This clonotype was picked up one time. A much larger clone lies a single base off, so this may be a read error. This sequence joins TRBV6-2 or TRBV6-3 and TRBJ2-7, with 7 bases identical to TRBD1. The germline CDR1 and CDR2 sequences are MNHEY and SVGEGT. There are 13 residues in the CDR3. J lost 5 bases, V lost 5 bases, and 6 bases had no gene match. The CDR3 coding sequence is TGTGCCAGCAGTAATATAGGGGGCGACGAGCAGTACTTC. Residues: CASSNIGGDEQYF.

This clonotype has a handful of counts. Written as DNA, the CDR3 is TGTGCCAGCAGCTTACGCTGGACTAGCGGTAAAGGGGAGACCCAGTACTTC. Protein sequence: CASSLRWTSGKGETQYF. The chain has TRBV5-4 and TRBJ2-5, with 10 bases fitting TRBD2. This CDR3 spans 17 amino acids. The germline gives CDR1 SGHNT, CDR2 YYREEE (reference sequence). J gave up 5 bases and V 2 bases, and 12 bases lay outside the gene matches.

This clonotype occurred once. The V call is TRBV28, the J call TRBJ2-5; TRBD2 is a possible D gene (5 bases). The germline V gene has CDR1 MDHEN and CDR2 SYDVKM. V lost 5 bases to trimming and J lost 2 bases, with 15 bases between them. CDR3 length: 15 residues. The CDR3 spells CASSSLTGYQETQYF. CDR3 sequence (DNA): TGTGCCAGCAGTAGCCTTACGGGGTATCAAGAGACCCAGTACTTC.

A remark on this clonotype: A junction end diverges from the germline sequence, so it may reflect a read error. This chain uses TRBV13 with TRBJ2-7, with D uncertain. Germline CDR1 reads PRHDT; CDR2 reads FYEKMQ (reference sequence). The CDR3 sequence is 14 residues long. The CDR3 DNA reads as TGTGCCAGCAGCGTAGGAAGCGTTTCCTACGAGCAGTACTTC. It specifies CASSVGSVSYEQYF.

This clonotype turned up a few times. This chain uses TRBV12-3 or TRBV12-4 with TRBJ2-7; D is ambiguous. V lost 2 bases, J lost 5 bases, and 16 bases lay in between. The CDR3 consists of 15 residues. CDR3 in amino acids: CASSLLGITSNEQYF. The CDR3 DNA reads as TGTGCCAGCAGTTTATTAGGGATTACGTCCAACGAGCAGTACTTC.

This clonotype was picked up a small number of times. The V call is TRBV5-4, the J call TRBJ2-5; TRBD2 agrees at 7 bases. Germline V CDR1 and CDR2: SGHNT, YYREEE (reference sequence). The ends lost 3 bases at V and 0 bases at J; junction bases unmatched: 11. The CDR3 runs to 17 residues. The CDR3 DNA follows: TGTGCCAGCAGCTCGGTGACCTACGGGAGGCACCAAGAGACCCAGTACTTC. It translates to CASSSVTYGRHQETQYF.

Regarding this clonotype: A much larger clone sits a single nucleotide away, making a read error possible. The CDR3 spells CASMVEFGANVLTF. The CDR3 coding sequence is TGTGCCAGCATGGTTGAGTTCGGGGCCAACGTCCTGACTTTC. This rearrangement joins TRBV19 to TRBJ2-6, with D uncertain. Trimming took off 9 bases at V and 4 bases at J, with 13 bases between the two ends. Germline V lookup: CDR1 LNHDA, CDR2 SQIVND (reference sequence). This CDR3 is 14 amino acids long.

Details on this clonotype: The junction departs from germline at one end; a sequencing error may be responsible. This chain links TRBV9 with TRBJ2-2; D call uncertain. This CDR3 is built from 13 residues. Germline CDR1 reads SGDLS; CDR2 reads YYNGEE. This CDR3 reads CANSPTWAGELFF. The CDR3 DNA sequence: TGTGCCAACAGCCCAACCTGGGCCGGGGAGCTGTTTTTT.

The chain couples TRBV20-1 to TRBJ2-5; D could derive from TRBD1 or TRBD2 (5 bases each). V lost 0 bases, J lost 1 base, and 15 bases lay in between. CDR1 is DFQATT and CDR2 is SNEGSKA in the germline V gene (reference sequence). The CDR3 sequence is 16 residues long. The CDR3 sequence is CSAREAPLRGQETQYF. CDR3 coding DNA: TGCAGTGCTAGAGAGGCCCCTCTGAGGGGCCAAGAGACCCAGTACTTC.